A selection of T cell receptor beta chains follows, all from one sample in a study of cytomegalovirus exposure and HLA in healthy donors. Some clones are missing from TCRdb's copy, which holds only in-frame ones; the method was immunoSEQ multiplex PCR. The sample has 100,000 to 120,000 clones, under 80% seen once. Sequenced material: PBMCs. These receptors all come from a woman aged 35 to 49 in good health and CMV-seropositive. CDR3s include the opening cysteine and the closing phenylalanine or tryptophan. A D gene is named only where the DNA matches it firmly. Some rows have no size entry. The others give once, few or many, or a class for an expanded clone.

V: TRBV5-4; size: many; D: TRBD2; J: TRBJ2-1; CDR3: CASSLGLAGGTSYNEQFF; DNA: TGTGCCAGCAGCTTAGGTCTAGCGGGGGGTACCTCCTACAATGAGCAGTTCTTC
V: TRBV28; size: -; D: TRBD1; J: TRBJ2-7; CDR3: CASSHRRDRLTYEQYF; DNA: TGTGCCAGCAGTCACCGCCGGGACAGGCTAACCTACGAGCAGTACTTC
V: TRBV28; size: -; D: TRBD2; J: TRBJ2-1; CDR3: CASKSGTYNEQFF; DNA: TGTGCCAGCAAAAGCGGGACGTACAATGAGCAGTTCTTC
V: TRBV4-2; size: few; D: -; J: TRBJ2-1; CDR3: CASSQEGQDYNEQFF; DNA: TGTGCCAGCAGCCAAGAAGGCCAGGATTACAATGAGCAGTTCTTC
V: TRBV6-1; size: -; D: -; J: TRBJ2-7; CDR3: CASSSTYSYEQYF; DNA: TGTGCCAGCAGCTCTACTTACTCCTACGAGCAGTACTTC
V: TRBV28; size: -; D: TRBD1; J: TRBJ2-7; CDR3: CASSPMSRQGWYEQYF; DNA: TGTGCCAGCAGTCCTATGTCGCGACAGGGGTGGTACGAGCAGTACTTC
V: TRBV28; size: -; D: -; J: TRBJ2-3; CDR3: CASSLFRDSGSMDTQYF; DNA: TGTGCCAGCAGTTTATTCCGGGACTCGGGTAGTATGGATACGCAGTATTTT
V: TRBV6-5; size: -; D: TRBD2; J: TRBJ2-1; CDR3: CASSYETGGYNEQFF; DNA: TGTGCCAGCAGTTACGAAACGGGAGGGTACAATGAGCAGTTCTTC
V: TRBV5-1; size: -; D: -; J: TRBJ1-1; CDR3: CASSLRQAGTEAFF; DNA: TGCGCCAGCAGCTTGAGACAGGCGGGCACTGAAGCTTTCTTT
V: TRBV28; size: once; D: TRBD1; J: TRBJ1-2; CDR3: CASIKGGDYGYTF; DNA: TGTGCCAGCATAAAAGGGGGCGACTATGGCTACACCTTC